The present T cell receptor beta chain was sequenced within a study of blood T cell repertoires in COVID-19. Study processing details: Estimated nucleated cell counts came from reference gene primer amplification. Profiled with immunoSEQ multiplex PCR; TCRdb holds only in-frame clones, not every one. V, J and clone size are those of that table, while D and trimming were read from the DNA. The sample has about 270,000 clones, 86% seen once; the top ten hold over 9.5%. Trimming pared 6 bases from V and 1 base from J, leaving 21 bases between. CDR1 and CDR2 from the germline V gene are KGHSH and LQKENI. The CDR3 runs to 17 residues. This clone was observed a handful of times.

The sequence came from a woman aged 25 to 39 with COVID-19, enrolled during active disease. Sequencing input: peripheral blood. The chain joins TRBV18 to TRBJ1-1; D remains unclear. The DNA of the CDR3 is TGTGCCAGCTCTCCTCCTCAACAATTTACCAAGAACACTGAAGCTTTCTTT. It codes for CASSPPQQFTKNTEAFF.